Each of the 31 T cell receptor beta chains below was sequenced from the same sample in a study of cytomegalovirus exposure and HLA in healthy donors. The PCR had 60 Vbeta and 13 Jbeta primers. Libraries were prepared by immunoSEQ multiplex PCR; TCRdb keeps only in-frame clonotypes and omits some of them. Of over 150,000 clones detected, about 72% appear once; the ten largest clones hold 2% to 2.5%. Material: PBMCs. These receptors came from a man aged 45-65 years in good health and CMV-seropositive.

This clone was found once. The J gene is TRBJ2-1, the V gene TRBV9; TRBD2 might be the D (5 bases). V was trimmed by 6 bases and J by 1 base, leaving 14 bases between them. CDR1 SGDLS and CDR2 YYNGEE come from the germline V gene. The CDR3 extends over 15 amino acids. The CDR3 region is CASTQVEASYNEQFF. The CDR3 DNA follows: TGTGCCAGCACTCAAGTGGAGGCATCCTACAATGAGCAGTTCTTC.

The chain uses TRBV11-2 and TRBJ2-3; TRBD2 agrees at 8 bases. CDR3 length equals 16 residues. V lost 2 bases and J lost 6; bases outside the gene matches: 10. Germline CDR1 SGHAT, CDR2 FQNNGV. In DNA, the CDR3 is TGTGCCAGCAGCTTAAGTTCCGGGGGGGCCTGGGATACGCAGTATTTT. Translation: CASSLSSGGAWDTQYF.

V and J are TRBV6-6 and TRBJ1-1; D is unclear. Germline assignment: CDR1 MNHNY and CDR2 SVGAGI (reference sequence). V gave up 9 bases and J gave up 1 base, with 12 bases separating them. The CDR3 covers 13 residues. CDR3 DNA: TGTGCCAGGGCTTCGGGTTGGAACACTGAAGCTTTCTTT. The encoded protein is CARASGWNTEAFF.

V gene TRBV28 combines with J gene TRBJ2-7, with TRBD2 matching 14 bases. V shed 6 bases, J shed 1 base, and the junction held 11 bases outside the gene matches. This CDR3 contains 18 residues. Germline V lookup: CDR1 MDHEN, CDR2 SYDVKM. This chain's CDR3 is CASRQLGLAGGPSYEQYF. CDR3 coding DNA: TGTGCCAGCAGGCAGCTCGGACTAGCGGGGGGCCCGTCCTACGAGCAGTACTTC.

V usage is TRBV23-1 and J usage is TRBJ2-3; D is possibly TRBD2 (5 bases). TRBV23-1 is noted as an ORF with a role that remains uncertain. The CDR3 length is 15 residues. Trimming took off 0 bases at V and 6 bases at J, with 13 bases between the two ends. CDR3 bases: TGCGCCAGCAGTCAATCGTGGGTAGCGAGGGATACGCAGTATTTT. It translates to CASSQSWVARDTQYF.

CDR3 nucleotide sequence: TGTGCCAGCAGTTCTGGGACAGTAGGTCACAGGGAGACCCAGTACTTC. It yields the protein CASSSGTVGHRETQYF. The J gene is TRBJ2-5, the V gene TRBV6-5; 7 nucleotides line up with TRBD1. Germline V gives CDR1 MNHEY, CDR2 SVGAGI. This CDR3 is built from 16 residues. V gave up 4 bases and J gave up 5 bases; unmatched junction bases: 13.

The genes are TRBV5-4 and TRBJ2-5, with 9 bases matching TRBD2. There are 17 residues in the CDR3. Looked up from germline, CDR1 is SGHNT and CDR2 is YYREEE (reference sequence). Germline trimming cut 3 bases from V and 1 base from J; bases unmatched to any gene: 10. The CDR3 DNA is TGTGCCAGCAGCTCCGAAAGGACGACTAGCGGCCAAGAGACCCAGTACTTC. Residues: CASSSERTTSGQETQYF.

This chain links TRBV7-9 with TRBJ2-1; 8 nucleotides agree with TRBD1. Germline CDR1 is SEHNR and CDR2 is FQNEAQ (reference sequence). The CDR3 is 14 amino acids. V lost 7 bases, J lost 3 bases, and 5 bases stayed unmatched. The CDR3 DNA follows: TGTGCCAGCATGGGACAGGAGAACTACAATGAGCAGTTCTTC. Translated: CASMGQENYNEQFF.

The chain carries TRBV2 and TRBJ1-2, with a tentative D call TRBD1 (5 bases). Trimming removed 6 bases at V and 2 bases at J, with 16 bases between. This CDR3 has 15 amino acids. Germline CDR1 reads SNHLY; CDR2 reads FYNNEI. Written as DNA, the CDR3 is TGTGCCAGCAGGTCGACAGAGCAGATCAACTATGGCTACACCTTC. Translating gives CASRSTEQINYGYTF.

CDR3 region: CASSQEGPARGFYGYTF. The CDR3 DNA sequence: TGCGCCAGCAGCCAAGAGGGCCCTGCAAGGGGCTTTTATGGCTACACCTTC. V is TRBV4-3 and J is TRBJ1-2; D possibly corresponds to TRBD1 (5 bases). Germline V lookup: CDR1 LGHNA, CDR2 YSLEER. This CDR3 region has 17 residues. The ends were cut back, 0 bases at V and 5 bases at J, with 19 bases in the middle.

J is TRBJ2-2 and V is TRBV5-5; 9 nucleotides agree with TRBD2. This CDR3 is built from 15 residues. Germline CDR1 is SGHKS and CDR2 is YYEKEE (reference sequence). V lost 10 bases and J lost 0; bases outside the gene matches: 7. CDR3 in amino acids: CAGSGGPTNTGELFF. The CDR3, as DNA: TGTGCCGGTAGCGGGGGCCCCACGAACACCGGGGAGCTGTTTTTT.

This clone showed up just a few times. V and J are TRBV5-1 and TRBJ2-3; a possible D gene is TRBD1 (6 bases). The CDR3 totals 17 residues. V lost 0 bases and J 4 bases, leaving 18 bases between the germline ends. From germline, CDR1 is SGHRS and CDR2 YFSETQ. This CDR3 is CASSLVSSGESADTQYF. For the CDR3, the DNA is TGCGCCAGCAGCTTGGTTTCATCAGGGGAGAGCGCAGATACGCAGTATTTT.

This clone was seen a handful of times. The V call is TRBV28, the J call TRBJ2-3; D may be TRBD2 (6 bases). The V and J ends lost 6 bases and 2 bases respectively, with 12 bases between them. CDR1 and CDR2 (germline): MDHEN, SYDVKM. CDR3 size: 14 residues. CDR3 region: CASRPGTSTDTQYF. The CDR3 nucleotides are TGTGCCAGCAGGCCTGGGACTTCCACAGATACGCAGTATTTT.

The chain links TRBV5-1 to TRBJ2-7, with TRBD2 matching over 8 bases. Unmatched junction bases numbered 9, after V lost 5 bases and J lost 2 bases. Germline V gene lookup returns CDR1 SGHRS and CDR2 YFSETQ. CDR3 length: 15 amino acids. CDR3 protein: CASSSTSGGAYEQYF. In DNA, the CDR3 is TGCGCCAGCAGTTCGACATCCGGGGGGGCCTACGAGCAGTACTTC.

This chain links TRBV5-1 with TRBJ1-3, with 9 bases fitting TRBD1. Germline CDR1 and CDR2: SGHRS and YFSETQ. The CDR3 is 17 residues long. J lost 6 bases, V lost 3 bases, and 13 bases had no gene match. CDR3 region: CASSSGYRDRAENTIYF. CDR3 DNA: TGCGCCAGCAGCTCAGGATACCGGGACAGGGCTGAAAACACCATATATTTT.

V usage is TRBV30 and J usage is TRBJ1-2; 9 bases map to TRBD1. CDR3 length equals 13 residues. Germline CDR1 is GTSNPN and CDR2 is SVGIG (reference sequence). The trim removed 8 bases at V and 7 bases at J, leaving 11 bases unmatched. CDR3 in DNA: TGTGCCGGACCGGGACAGGGAGCCGGTGGCTACACCTTC. Protein sequence: CAGPGQGAGGYTF. Drawing the rest from reference TRBV30 and TRBJ1-2, the complete variable domain is SQTIHQWPATLVQPVGSPLSLECTVEGTSNPNLYWYRQAAGRGLQLLFYSVGIGQISSEVPQNLSASRPQDRQFILSSKKLLLSDSGFYLCAGPGQGAGGYTFGSGTRLTVV.

This chain joins TRBV14 and TRBJ1-4; TRBD1 might be the D (5 bases). Germline V lookup: CDR1 SGHDN, CDR2 FVKESK. The germline V and J ends were trimmed by 4 bases and 2 bases, with 26 bases remaining between them. The CDR3 sequence is 20 residues long. CDR3 region: CASSLGPRAGLMWTNEKLFF. The CDR3 coding sequence is TGTGCCAGCAGCCTCGGACCCAGGGCAGGGCTGATGTGGACTAATGAAAAACTGTTTTTT.

The chain joins TRBV25-1 to TRBJ2-7, with 7 nucleotides matching TRBD2. The CDR3 sequence is 14 residues long. Germline lookup yields CDR1 MGHDK and CDR2 SYGVNS. The V segment lost 8 bases and the J segment 2 bases; nucleotides outside the gene matches: 9. The CDR3 DNA reads TGTGCCAGCTCCCGGGAGGAAGGGGCCTACGAGCAGTACTTC. Encoded protein: CASSREEGAYEQYF.

V usage is TRBV11-2 and J usage is TRBJ2-7; 13 nucleotides match TRBD2. CDR1 and CDR2 from the germline V gene are SGHAT and FQNNGV. The V gene end was trimmed by 0 bases and the J gene end by 5 bases; junction bases not matched to a gene: 7. The CDR3 sequence is 17 residues long. The CDR3 is CASSLDTILAGGNEQYF. As DNA, the CDR3 is TGTGCCAGCAGCTTAGATACTATACTAGCGGGGGGGAACGAGCAGTACTTC.

The gene calls are TRBV4-3 and TRBJ1-5; D is perhaps TRBD1 (6 bases). Germline CDR1 and CDR2: LGHNA and YSLEER. The CDR3 is 16 amino acids. V lost 0 bases to trimming and J lost 5 bases, with 14 bases between them. The CDR3 DNA is TGCGCCAGCAGCCAAGAGGCCAGGGGATCCTATCAGCCCCAGCATTTT. Amino acids: CASSQEARGSYQPQHF.

The chain carries TRBV18 and TRBJ2-4, with D maybe TRBD2 (6 bases). The CDR3 is made up of 18 amino acids. Trimming stripped 3 bases from V and 0 bases from J, with 18 bases between. Germline V gene data show CDR1 as KGHSH and CDR2 as LQKENI. The CDR3 DNA is TGTGCCAGCTCACCCCCGGGGGTTATAGATCTAGCCAAAAACATTCAGTACTTC. Residues: CASSPPGVIDLAKNIQYF.

The rearrangement joins TRBV18 to TRBJ1-2; TRBD1 agrees at 8 bases. Trimming at V came to 2 bases and at J to 5 bases, leaving 7 bases not matched to a gene. In germline, CDR1 is KGHSH, CDR2 LQKENI. CDR3 size: 15 residues. CDR3 coding DNA: TGTGCCAGCTCACCAGGGCAGGGGGCTCGTTATGGCTACACCTTC. Translation: CASSPGQGARYGYTF.

The CDR3 DNA reads TGTGCCAGCAAATGGACAGGGGCGACGAACACTGAAGCTTTCTTT. It specifies CASKWTGATNTEAFF. This sequence joins TRBV27 and TRBJ1-1; 9 positions match TRBD1. V shed 7 bases and J 1 base; nucleotides not matched to a gene: 7. Looked up from germline, CDR1 is MNHEY and CDR2 is SMNVEV (reference sequence). The length of the CDR3 is 15 residues.

This chain joins TRBV5-1 and TRBJ2-3; TRBD2 agrees at 8 bases. V lost 4 bases and J lost 4; bases outside the gene matches: 11. The length of the CDR3 is 16 residues. Germline V lookup: CDR1 SGHRS, CDR2 YFSETQ. CDR3 loop: CASSPYRGGNADTQYF. CDR3 coding DNA: TGCGCCAGCAGCCCCTATCGGGGGGGGAACGCAGATACGCAGTATTTT.

V is TRBV19 and J is TRBJ2-5; the match to TRBD2 covers 9 bases. CDR3 size: 15 residues. With V trimmed by 6 bases and J by 5 bases, 10 bases remained unmatched. Per the germline V gene, CDR1 is LNHDA and CDR2 is SQIVND (reference sequence). The DNA of the CDR3 is TGTGCCAGTAGGCGGGGTGCGGGGGGGCACGAGACCCAGTACTTC. It specifies CASRRGAGGHETQYF.

The gene calls are TRBV27 and TRBJ1-2; D may be TRBD1 (6 bases). The CDR3 extends over 14 amino acids. Trimming left V 4 bases short and J 6 bases short, with 15 bases between. Germline values: CDR1 MNHEY, CDR2 SMNVEV (reference sequence). CDR3 sequence (DNA): TGTGCCAGCAGTTATCAAGGACAGCTCAATGGCTACACCTTC. Encoded protein: CASSYQGQLNGYTF.

The chain carries TRBV5-4 and TRBJ2-2; a weak D match, TRBD2 (6 bases). This CDR3 has 15 amino acids. V shed 4 bases and J shed 3 bases, with 13 bases lying between them. CDR1 and CDR2 (germline): SGHNT, YYREEE (reference sequence). CDR3 loop: CASSLGLLDTGELFF. DNA of the CDR3: TGTGCCAGCAGCCTGGGACTTTTGGACACCGGGGAGCTGTTTTTT.

This clone showed up just a few times. The CDR3 coding sequence is TGTGCCAGCAGCGTCGGGACAATTAGCTCCTACGAGCAGTACTTC. Residues: CASSVGTISSYEQYF. The J gene is TRBJ2-7, the V gene TRBV9, with a tentative D call TRBD1 (6 bases). V lost 2 bases, J lost 0 bases, and 12 bases lay in between. This CDR3 comprises 15 residues. The germline V gene encodes CDR1 SGDLS and CDR2 YYNGEE.

The rearrangement links TRBV2 to TRBJ1-2; D is unresolved. The germline V gene encodes CDR1 SNHLY and CDR2 FYNNEI. The CDR3 has 10 residues. The ends were cut back, 8 bases at V and 7 bases at J, with 8 bases in the middle. In DNA form, the CDR3 reads TGTGCCAGCGCAACGGGTGGCTACACCTTC. The encoded protein is CASATGGYTF.

The gene calls are TRBV5-4 and TRBJ1-4, with TRBD1 identical over 9 bases. Germline CDR1 is SGHNT and CDR2 is YYREEE (reference sequence). The CDR3 extends over 16 amino acids. J lost 10 bases, V lost 0 bases, and 10 bases had no gene match. In nucleotides, the CDR3 is TGTGCCAGCAGCTTGGGGGCCGGGACAGGGCAGCGAAAACTGTTTTTT. Translated, it gives CASSLGAGTGQRKLFF. The full variable domain, rest sourced from reference TRBV5-4 and TRBJ1-4, is ETGVTQSPTHLIKTRGQQVTLRCSSQSGHNTVSWYQQALGQGPQFIFQYYREEENGRGNFPPRFSGLQFPNYSSELNVNALELDDSALYLCASSLGAGTGQRKLFFGSGTQLSVL.

This rearrangement joins TRBV6-1 to TRBJ2-3; 9 bases line up with TRBD2. V gave up 5 bases and J gave up 1 base; unmatched junction bases: 1. This CDR3 has 14 residues. Per germline, CDR1 MNHNS and CDR2 SASEGT. The CDR3 coding sequence is TGTGCCAGCAGTTCTAGCGGGGGCACAGATACGCAGTATTTT. As protein: CASSSSGGTDTQYF.